This T cell receptor beta chain was sequenced during a study of breast tumors, draining lymph nodes, adjacent tissues. Study-level findings and limits: The lymph node origin of tumor T cells was framed as consistent with a hypothesis, not demonstrated. Tumors had less TCR diversity than lymph nodes, more than nontumor tissue. Most tumor T cells seemingly derive from lymph node, then expand in tumor. Compared with basal-like, luminal-like tumors shared significantly more repertoire with nontumor tissue.

The CDR3 has 13 residues. V was shortened by 8 bases and J by 8 bases, with 16 bases between the two germline ends. Each CDR3 protein gets one entry after TCRdb re-called the multiplex PCR reads with MiXCR. The data show over 150,000 distinct CDR3 sequences, with roughly 30% seen just once and around 4.5% held by the top ten. Axillary draining lymph nodes of breast cancer patients supplied the node samples. A word on this clonotype: What it binds is not known.

This rearrangement joins TRBV12-3 or TRBV12-4 to TRBJ1-5; D is ambiguous. Sequencing was carried out using axillary lymph node tissue. This sequence was found in a female donor with breast cancer. Some clones in this sample may be carry-over from other donors' samples. CDR3 nucleotides: TGTGCCAGCGGGTGGACGCTGGGCGAGCCCCAGCATTTT. Its translation: CASGWTLGEPQHF.